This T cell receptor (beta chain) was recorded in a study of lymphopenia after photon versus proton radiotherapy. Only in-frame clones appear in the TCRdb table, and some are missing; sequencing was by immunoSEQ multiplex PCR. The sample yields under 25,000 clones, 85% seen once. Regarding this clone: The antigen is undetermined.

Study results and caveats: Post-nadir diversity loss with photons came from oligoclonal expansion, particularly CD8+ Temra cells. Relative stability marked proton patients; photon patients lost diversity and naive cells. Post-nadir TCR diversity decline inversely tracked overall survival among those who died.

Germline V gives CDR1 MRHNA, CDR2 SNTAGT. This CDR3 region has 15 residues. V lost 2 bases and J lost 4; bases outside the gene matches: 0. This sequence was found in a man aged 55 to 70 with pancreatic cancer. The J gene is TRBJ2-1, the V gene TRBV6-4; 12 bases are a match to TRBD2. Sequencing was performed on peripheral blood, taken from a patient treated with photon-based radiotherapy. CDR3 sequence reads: CASSDTSGGYNEQFF. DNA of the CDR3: TGTGCCAGCAGTGACACTAGCGGGGGGTACAATGAGCAGTTCTTC.